Listed below are T cell receptor beta chains from one sample, sequenced in a study of metastatic and nonmetastatic thyroid tumors. TCRdb used MiXCR to call clones anew from the PCR reads. Among about 47,000 clones listed, around 25% were seen once. Material: blood. These receptors were obtained from a male donor with papillary thyroid cancer or a benign thyroid nodule (not recorded which). Some clones in this sample may be carry-over from other donors' samples. Each CDR3 is given with its conserved first and last residue. The D gene is left open where the match is weak. A row's size may be missing; if present it is once, few, many or a size class.

v_call	d_call	j_call	clone_size	cdr3_aa	cdr3_nt
TRBV15	TRBD1	TRBJ1-3	few	CATSPGGSGNTIYF	TGTGCCACCAGCCCAGGGGGCTCTGGAAACACCATATATTTT
TRBV20-1	TRBD2	TRBJ2-5	many	CSARDRNLAGGRNRYETQYF	TGCAGTGCTAGAGATAGAAACTTAGCGGGAGGGAGGAATCGGTACGAGACCCAGTACTTC
TRBV7-6	TRBD2	TRBJ2-3	many	CASSLTSGTKTQYF	TGTGCCAGCAGCTTGACTAGCGGGACCAAAACGCAGTATTTT
TRBV12-3/TRBV12-4	TRBD2	TRBJ2-3	few	CASSLLLAGEDTQYF	TGTGCCAGCAGTTTATTGCTAGCGGGAGAAGATACGCAGTATTTT
TRBV5-4	NA	TRBJ2-3	few	CASSLEGLDTQYF	TGTGCCAGCAGCTTGGAGGGGTTAGATACGCAGTATTTT
TRBV19	TRBD1	TRBJ1-5	many	CASRPGQGAVVDQPQHF	TGTGCCAGTAGACCGGGACAGGGGGCCGTGGTAGATCAGCCCCAGCATTTT
TRBV18	NA	TRBJ1-5	many	CASSPQSGGNQPQHF	TGTGCCAGCTCACCCCAGAGTGGAGGCAATCAGCCCCAGCATTTT
TRBV3-1	TRBD2	TRBJ2-7	medium-sized	CASRPSGTGYEQYF	TGTGCCAGCAGGCCTAGCGGGACGGGCTACGAGCAGTACTTC
TRBV6-6	TRBD2	TRBJ2-1	NA	CASSYSGGRANEQFF	TGTGCCAGCAGTTACTCGGGCGGGAGGGCCAACGAGCAGTTCTTC
TRBV6-1	NA	TRBJ2-7	few	CASSRTGITAYEQYF	TGTGCCAGCAGTAGAACAGGGATTACTGCCTACGAGCAGTACTTC
TRBV10-3	TRBD1	TRBJ1-2	many	CAISEPGTGDGYTF	TGTGCCATCAGTGAGCCAGGGACAGGGGATGGCTACACCTTC
TRBV28	NA	TRBJ1-1	many	CASSSSSRDTEAFF	TGTGCCAGCAGTTCCTCGTCCCGAGACACTGAAGCTTTCTTT
TRBV4-1	NA	TRBJ2-5	many	CASSLTGYQETQYF	TGCGCCAGCAGCCTAACGGGGTACCAAGAGACCCAGTACTTC
TRBV20-1	NA	TRBJ1-1	NA	CSARDNRNPTEAFF	TGCAGTGCTAGAGATAACCGTAACCCCACTGAAGCTTTCTTT
TRBV18	NA	TRBJ2-5	NA	CASSPLTRGRETQYF	TGTGCCAGCTCACCATTGACTAGGGGCCGGGAGACCCAGTACTTC
TRBV5-5	NA	TRBJ1-1	NA	CASSVTAKAEAFF	TGTGCCAGCAGTGTTACAGCGAAAGCGGAAGCTTTCTTT
TRBV4-2	NA	TRBJ2-1	many	CASSLNRQGGSYNEQFF	TGTGCCAGCAGCCTAAATCGCCAGGGCGGCTCCTACAATGAGCAGTTCTTC
TRBV2	TRBD2	TRBJ2-3	many	CASKREVGTDTQYF	TGTGCCAGCAAACGGGAGGTGGGCACAGATACGCAGTATTTT
TRBV5-1	NA	TRBJ2-3	many	CASSLSGANTQYF	TGCGCCAGCAGCTTGTCCGGAGCGAATACGCAGTATTTT
TRBV7-3	NA	TRBJ2-7	NA	CSIAPPPGGIGEQYF	TGTTCCATCGCCCCTCCCCCCGGGGGAATCGGCGAGCAGTACTTC
TRBV18	TRBD2	TRBJ2-7	medium-sized	CASSETSGRAYEQYF	TGTGCCAGCTCAGAGACTAGCGGGAGGGCCTACGAGCAGTACTTC
TRBV7-8	NA	TRBJ2-7	NA	CASSWESSYEQYF	TGTGCCAGCAGCTGGGAAAGCTCCTACGAGCAGTACTTC
TRBV5-1	TRBD2	TRBJ2-2	many	CASSLARLAGASGELFF	TGCGCCAGCAGCTTGGCCAGACTAGCGGGAGCGTCCGGGGAGCTGTTTTTT
TRBV6-1	NA	TRBJ1-2	medium-sized	CASTPTHREIYGYTF	TGTGCCAGCACCCCGACCCACAGGGAAATCTATGGCTACACCTTC
TRBV28	NA	TRBJ1-5	NA	CASSMSGASNQPQHF	TGTGCCAGCAGTATGTCAGGGGCTAGCAATCAGCCCCAGCATTTT
TRBV30	TRBD1	TRBJ2-5	many	CAGDRGRRETQYF	TGTGCCGGAGACAGGGGGAGGAGAGAGACCCAGTACTTC
TRBV5-5	NA	TRBJ2-2	few	CASSPWSGNTGELFF	TGTGCCAGCAGCCCATGGTCCGGGAACACCGGGGAGCTGTTTTTT
TRBV20-1	NA	TRBJ2-3	many	CSARGEVDTQYF	TGCAGTGCTAGAGGTGAGGTCGATACGCAGTATTTT
TRBV5-1	NA	TRBJ2-7	many	CASSLARGRLAEPTSEQYF	TGCGCCAGCAGCTTGGCTAGGGGGCGGCTAGCGGAACCCACTTCCGAGCAGTACTTC
TRBV7-3	TRBD2	TRBJ2-1	NA	CASSSGLAGGGEQFF	TGTGCCAGCAGCTCGGGACTAGCGGGAGGAGGTGAGCAGTTCTTC